These 20 T cell receptor beta chains originate from one sample sequenced in a study of blood T cell repertoires in COVID-19. Profiling relied on immunoSEQ multiplex PCR, and the TCRdb table lists in-frame clones only, not all of them. Of around 250,000 clones listed, 80% to 90% were seen once; the top ten hold less than 2.5%. Sequencing used PBMCs or T cells enriched from blood (not recorded which). All receptors derive from a woman between 50 and 59 years old who had recovered from COVID-19.

The rearrangement uses TRBV7-8 and TRBJ2-5, with D possibly matching TRBD2 (6 bases). Between the trimmed V and J ends, which lost 5 bases and 9 bases, there was a span of 19 bases. Germline CDR1 is SGHVS and CDR2 is FQNEAQ. The CDR3 extends over 14 amino acids. The chain's CDR3 is CASSRGRGIVAQYF. CDR3 sequence (DNA): TGTGCCAGCAGCCGCGGACGGGGGATCGTGGCCCAGTACTTC.

This chain uses TRBV18 with TRBJ2-1, with D maybe TRBD1 (5 bases). The length of the CDR3 is 13 residues. V lost 0 bases, J lost 7 bases, and 7 bases lay in between. Germline CDR1 KGHSH, CDR2 LQKENI. The DNA of the CDR3 is TGTGCCAGCTCACCACCCCAGGGAAATGAGCAGTTCTTC. The encoded protein is CASSPPQGNEQFF.

J is TRBJ2-3 and V is TRBV10-3, with 9 bases identical to TRBD2. The CDR3 is 17 amino acids. The germline CDR1 and CDR2 sequences are ENHRY and SYGVKD. Trimming at V came to 0 bases and at J to 0 bases, leaving 4 bases not matched to a gene. The CDR3, as DNA: TGTGCCATCAGTGAGTCCGCTAGCGGGGTTAGCACAGATACGCAGTATTTT. Its protein product is CAISESASGVSTDTQYF.

V and J are TRBV28 and TRBJ2-7; 11 positions match TRBD1. J gave up 2 bases and V 5 bases, and 5 bases lay outside the gene matches. Germline CDR1 and CDR2: MDHEN and SYDVKM. This CDR3 is built from 15 residues. CDR3 in DNA: TGTGCCAGCAGTCGGACAGGGGGCCGGGCCTACGAGCAGTACTTC. It translates to CASSRTGGRAYEQYF.

The chain is built from TRBV5-4 and TRBJ2-7; TRBD2 matches at 8 bases. The CDR3 has 13 residues. Germline CDR1 SGHNT, CDR2 YYREEE (reference sequence). V lost 4 bases to trimming and J lost 2 bases; unmatched junction nucleotides: 2. CDR3 in amino acids: CASSRTSTYEQYF. The DNA of the CDR3 is TGTGCCAGCAGCAGGACTAGCACCTACGAGCAGTACTTC. Combining the CDR3 with reference TRBV5-4 and TRBJ2-7 gives the whole variable domain ETGVTQSPTHLIKTRGQQVTLRCSSQSGHNTVSWYQQALGQGPQFIFQYYREEENGRGNFPPRFSGLQFPNYSSELNVNALELDDSALYLCASSRTSTYEQYFGPGTRLTVT.

CDR3 region: CASSQGFRDTTNEKLFF. Written as DNA, the CDR3 is TGTGCCAGCAGCCAAGGTTTCAGGGACACAACTAATGAAAAACTGTTTTTT. V usage is TRBV3-1 (or the pseudogene TRBV3-2) and J usage is TRBJ1-4; D might be TRBD1 (6 bases). Deletions cut 1 base from V and 0 bases from J, with 12 bases between. Germline V lookup: CDR1 LGHDT, CDR2 YNNKEL (reference sequence). CDR3 length: 17 residues.

This clone was recorded once. The chain combines TRBV9 with TRBJ2-3; 7 bases align to TRBD1. The CDR3 length is 14 residues. CDR1 is SGDLS and CDR2 is YYNGEE in the germline V gene. V was clipped by 5 bases and J by 3 bases; unmatched bases: 6. CDR3 sequence: CASSRTGQTDTQYF. The CDR3 region has the DNA TGTGCCAGCAGTAGGACAGGACAAACAGATACGCAGTATTTT.

The genes are TRBV5-1 and TRBJ1-5, with 10 bases matching TRBD1. The CDR3 is 15 residues long. The junction had 4 bases not matched to a gene; V was cut back by 4 bases and J by 3 bases. Germline assignment: CDR1 SGHRS and CDR2 YFSETQ. DNA of the CDR3: TGCGCCAGCAGCCTGGGGACAGGGGACAATCAGCCCCAGCATTTT. Protein: CASSLGTGDNQPQHF.

The chain recombines TRBV28 with TRBJ1-6; D not certain. V lost 4 bases and J lost 7, with 17 bases in between. The CDR3 contains 16 residues. Germline CDR1 reads MDHEN; CDR2 reads SYDVKM. The CDR3 nucleotides read TGTGCCAGCAGTTCCGCGGGGAGGGAGCAGAATTCACCCCTCCACTTT. It yields the protein CASSSAGREQNSPLHF.

V gene TRBV29-1 combines with J gene TRBJ2-1, with D maybe TRBD1 (5 bases). CDR3 length: 14 residues. V lost 1 base and J lost 4, with 11 bases in between. The V gene's germline CDR1 is SQVTM and CDR2 ANQGSEA. The CDR3 sequence is CSVEGSRGYNEQFF. The CDR3 DNA reads as TGCAGCGTTGAAGGATCTAGGGGATACAATGAGCAGTTCTTC.

The genes are TRBV5-8 and TRBJ1-2; TRBD1 aligns across 8 bases. CDR1 is SGHTS, CDR2 YDEGEE, per germline. This CDR3 comprises 13 residues. The junction had 3 bases not matched to a gene; V was cut back by 2 bases and J by 6 bases. The CDR3 nucleotides are TGTGCCAGCAGCTTACGACAGGGGAATGGCTACACCTTC. Translated: CASSLRQGNGYTF.

The CDR3 DNA is TGTGCCAGCAGTGGGCCCCTCGGGACTAGCGACACGCGGGGTACGCAGTATTTT. It codes for CASSGPLGTSDTRGTQYF. The chain carries TRBV28 and TRBJ2-3, with 10 nucleotides matching TRBD2. The CDR3 is 18 amino acids. The germline gives CDR1 MDHEN, CDR2 SYDVKM. Trimming cost V 5 bases and J 8 bases; bases outside gene matches: 19.

The chain joins TRBV9 to TRBJ2-5, with TRBD2 as a possible D gene (5 bases). The CDR3 has 13 amino acids. Germline lookup yields CDR1 SGDLS and CDR2 YYNGEE. The ends were cut back, 3 bases at V and 4 bases at J, with 10 bases in the middle. The CDR3 reads CASSGTRVETQYF. The DNA for the CDR3 is TGTGCCAGCAGCGGTACTAGGGTAGAGACCCAGTACTTC.

The DNA of the CDR3 is TGTGCCAGCTCACCACCGGCCAATGAGCAGTTCTTC. This codes for CASSPPANEQFF. This chain uses TRBV18 with TRBJ2-1; the D is unclear. The CDR3 consists of 12 residues. Germline values: CDR1 KGHSH, CDR2 LQKENI. V lost 0 bases to trimming and J lost 6 bases, with 3 bases between them.

The chain carries TRBV19 and TRBJ1-3; D gene ambiguous. The CDR3 covers 14 residues. The V and J ends lost 1 base and 8 bases respectively, with 12 bases between them. From germline, CDR1 is LNHDA and CDR2 SQIVND (reference sequence). The CDR3 DNA is TGTGCCAGTAGTATAGGACGGGAAGAAGACACCATATATTTT. Its translation: CASSIGREEDTIYF.

The chain recombines TRBV19 with TRBJ2-2; 9 bases fit TRBD2. V shed 5 bases and J 6 bases; nucleotides not matched to a gene: 7. Germline CDR1 is LNHDA and CDR2 is SQIVND (reference sequence). This CDR3 region has 15 residues. This CDR3 reads CASSWIAGVAGELFF. CDR3 sequence (DNA): TGTGCCAGTAGTTGGATAGCGGGAGTTGCCGGGGAGCTGTTTTTT.

The V gene is TRBV28, the J gene TRBJ2-7, with 10 bases that match TRBD1. Germline loops: CDR1 MDHEN, CDR2 SYDVKM. The CDR3 consists of 14 residues. J gave up 3 bases and V 7 bases, and 6 bases lay outside the gene matches. The CDR3 region is CASIPGTGVYEQYF. Here the CDR3 DNA reads TGTGCCAGCATCCCCGGGACAGGGGTCTACGAGCAGTACTTC. Drawing the rest from reference TRBV28 and TRBJ2-7, the complete variable domain is DVKVTQSSRYLVKRTGEKVFLECVQDMDHENMFWYRQDPGLGLRLIYFSYDVKMKEKGDIPEGYSVSREKKERFSLILESASTNQTSMYLCASIPGTGVYEQYFGPGTRLTVT.

The V call is TRBV7-9, the J call TRBJ2-1; D is possibly TRBD2 (5 bases). Germline V CDR1 and CDR2: SEHNR, FQNEAQ (reference sequence). Trimming removed 3 bases from V and 5 bases from J, with 5 bases in between. The CDR3 spans 12 residues. CDR3: CASSFGNNEQFF. For the CDR3, the DNA is TGTGCCAGCAGCTTCGGGAACAATGAGCAGTTCTTC.

V and J are TRBV5-1 and TRBJ2-1, with 13 bases fitting TRBD2. CDR3 size: 18 residues. V lost 4 bases and J lost 0; bases outside the gene matches: 7. Germline V gene lookup returns CDR1 SGHRS and CDR2 YFSETQ. The CDR3 bases are TGCGCCAGCAGCGGGGGGACTAGCGGGATAAGCTCCTACAATGAGCAGTTCTTC. It is translated as CASSGGTSGISSYNEQFF.

The V gene is TRBV18, the J gene TRBJ2-7, with D perhaps matching TRBD1 (6 bases). This CDR3 contains 15 residues. CDR1 is KGHSH and CDR2 is LQKENI in the germline V gene. V was clipped by 3 bases and J by 1 base, with 13 bases between them. CDR3 nucleotides: TGTGCCAGCTCACCTATTGCAGGACAGTCCTACGAGCAGTACTTC. Its protein is CASSPIAGQSYEQYF.